This T cell receptor beta chain emerged from a study of blood T cells in healthy people across ages. The study's findings and limits: In the absence of known donor CMV status, changes in expanded clonotypes were possibly confounded.

This clonotype was counted only a few times. The antigen remains unidentified. From germline, CDR1 is GTSNPN and CDR2 SVGIG (reference sequence). The CDR3 extends over 14 amino acids. V shed 2 bases, J shed 3 bases, and the junction held 4 bases outside the gene matches. A second PCR of 7 to 11 cycles used a sample-barcoded 5' primer and a J-beta primer mix. MiXCR was run by TCRdb on the 5' RACE reads, yielding one entry per CDR3 protein. The sample has 600,000 or so distinct CDR3 sequences; about 30% are singletons. Sequencing used blood. The clonotype comes from a woman at least 80 years old in good health. This rearrangement joins TRBV30 to TRBJ2-7; TRBD1 matches at 10 bases. The CDR3 DNA sequence: TGTGCCTGGAGTCCCGGGACAGGGGTCTACGAGCAGTACTTC. This codes for CAWSPGTGVYEQYF.